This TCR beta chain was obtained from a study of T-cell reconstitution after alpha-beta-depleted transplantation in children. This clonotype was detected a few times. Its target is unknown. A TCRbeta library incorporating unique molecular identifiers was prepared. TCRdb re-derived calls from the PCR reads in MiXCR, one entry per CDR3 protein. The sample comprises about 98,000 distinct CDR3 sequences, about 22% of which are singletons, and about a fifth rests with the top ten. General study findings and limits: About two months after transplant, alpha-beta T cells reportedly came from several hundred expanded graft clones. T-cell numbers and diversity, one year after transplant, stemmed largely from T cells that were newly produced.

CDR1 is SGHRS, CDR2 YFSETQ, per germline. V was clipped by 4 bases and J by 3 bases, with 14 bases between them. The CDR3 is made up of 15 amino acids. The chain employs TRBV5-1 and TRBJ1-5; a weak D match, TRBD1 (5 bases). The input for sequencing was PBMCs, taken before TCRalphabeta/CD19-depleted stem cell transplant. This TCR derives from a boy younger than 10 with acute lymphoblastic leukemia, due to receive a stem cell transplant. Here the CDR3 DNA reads TGCGCCAGCAGCCCCGGGACGGTGATCAATCAGCCCCAGCATTTT. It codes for CASSPGTVINQPQHF.